Detailed here is one TCR beta chain. The antigen is undetermined. The CDR3 has 12 amino acids. V lost 7 bases to trimming and J lost 5 bases, with 15 bases between them. Germline loops: CDR1 DFQATT, CDR2 SNEGSKA (reference sequence). This entry comes from a study of identical twins. Study results and limitations: Donors were not followed over many years; analysis was cross-sectional.

MiXCR was run by TCRdb on the 5' RACE reads, yielding one entry per CDR3 protein. The sample includes about 730,000 distinct CDR3 sequences, 21% seen only once; the top ten take roughly 4.3%. This same sample was also taken into another study, of T cells expressing NK-cell markers. From that report: Serological testing identified most of the eight sequenced donors as HCMV-seropositive and one as seronegative.

The sample comprised PBMCs. The rearrangement joins TRBV20-1 to TRBJ2-7; tentative D call: TRBD2 (5 bases). The sequence was obtained from a woman between 18 and 29 years old in good health. The CDR3 loop is CSVTGLRDEQYF. In nucleotides, the CDR3 is TGCAGTGTCACGGGGTTGCGGGACGAGCAGTACTTC.